This is a list of T cell receptor beta chains from one sample in a study of vaccination and CD4 T cells after COVID-19. TCRdb called the PCR reads again in MiXCR, with one record for every CDR3 protein. The table includes 15,000 to 20,000 distinct CDR3 sequences, 35% to 40% detected once. These receptors have no identified antigens. What was sequenced was CD4+ T cells from blood, cultured in vitro. These receptors came from a human donor who had recovered from COVID-19. CDR3s include the opening cysteine and the closing phenylalanine or tryptophan. The D gene is left open where the match is weak. Size tells how often a clone was seen (once, few, many) or the class of an expanded clone, and some rows leave it out.

V gene,D gene,clone size,J gene,CDR3 DNA,CDR3 protein
TRBV20-1,.,few,TRBJ1-3,TGCAGTGCTAGTTATGGCGGTCGGCGAAACACCATATATTTT,CSASYGGRRNTIYF
TRBV12-3/TRBV12-4,TRBD1,.,TRBJ1-2,TGTGCCAGCAGTTACGGGACAGCTAGCCCCTATGGCTACACCTTC,CASSYGTASPYGYTF
TRBV18,.,.,TRBJ2-1,TGTGCCAGCTCTCCACGTCGTGGGGTTAGCTCCTACAATGAGCAGTTCTTC,CASSPRRGVSSYNEQFF
TRBV7-9,.,medium-sized,TRBJ1-5,TGTGCCAGCAGCTTCGGGGATCAGCCCCAGCATTTT,CASSFGDQPQHF
TRBV7-6,.,.,TRBJ2-7,TGTGCCAGCAGCTTAAACTCGGGACACTTCGCTTACGAGCAGTACTTC,CASSLNSGHFAYEQYF
TRBV20-1,TRBD1,.,TRBJ1-4,TGCAGTGCTAGGGACAGGGGGTCGGGTAATGAAAAACTGTTTTTT,CSARDRGSGNEKLFF
TRBV7-9,.,few,TRBJ2-1,TGTGCCAGCAGCCGTCTCGGGGGCCCTGAGCAGTTCTTC,CASSRLGGPEQFF
TRBV7-8,.,.,TRBJ1-6,TGTGCCAGCAGCTTACTTCCACAGAGATCCGAAAATTCACCCCTCCACTTT,CASSLLPQRSENSPLHF
TRBV6-1,.,few,TRBJ1-6,TGTGCCAGCAGTGGGCGCTCCTATAATTCACCCCTCCACTTT,CASSGRSYNSPLHF
TRBV19,.,medium-sized,TRBJ1-5,TGTGCCAGTAAAGGGCGCCAGGGGAACTATAGCAATCAGCCCCAGCATTTT,CASKGRQGNYSNQPQHF
TRBV10-3,.,.,TRBJ1-1,TGTGCCATCAGTGAGTTAGGACAGAGCACTGAAGCTTTCTTT,CAISELGQSTEAFF
TRBV2,.,.,TRBJ2-1,TGTGCCAGCAGCCGAAACCACAGGGCGGCAACCTACAATGAGCAGTTCTTC,CASSRNHRAATYNEQFF
TRBV28,.,.,TRBJ2-4,TGTGCCAGCAGTTCCACAGAGCGTGCGGAGTCGCCCAAAAACATTCAGTACTTC,CASSSTERAESPKNIQYF
TRBV15,TRBD2,few,TRBJ2-3,TGTGCCACCAGAATAGGACTAGCGGGAGTGGGGACAGATACGCAGTATTTT,CATRIGLAGVGTDTQYF
TRBV20-1,TRBD2,.,TRBJ2-7,TGCAGTGCGAGACTAGCGGGAGTCTACGAGCAGTACTTC,CSARLAGVYEQYF
TRBV6-1,TRBD2,few,TRBJ2-7,TGTGCCAGCAAAGGACTAGCGGGAGTTTGGAGCTCCTACGAGCAGTACTTC,CASKGLAGVWSSYEQYF
TRBV20-1,TRBD2,.,TRBJ2-2,TGCAGTGCTAGCACTAGCGGGAGATACACCGGGGAGCTGTTTTTT,CSASTSGRYTGELFF
TRBV6-2/TRBV6-3,TRBD1,few,TRBJ2-5,TGTGCCAGCAGTTACTCGGACAGGGCCCAAGAGACCCAGTACTTC,CASSYSDRAQETQYF
TRBV11-2,.,few,TRBJ2-5,TGTGCCAGCAGCTTAGATGGAGCTAGGGGAGAGACCCAGTACTTC,CASSLDGARGETQYF
TRBV12-3/TRBV12-4,TRBD1,.,TRBJ2-1,TGTGCCAGCGTACCGGGACAGGGGGCTAATGAGCAGTTCTTC,CASVPGQGANEQFF
TRBV12-3/TRBV12-4,.,.,TRBJ2-7,TGTGCCAGCAGTTTAGCGGTACCCTACGAGCAGTACTTC,CASSLAVPYEQYF
TRBV2,.,.,TRBJ2-3,TGTGCCAGCAGAGCTTCTAGCACAGATACGCAGTATTTT,CASRASSTDTQYF
TRBV10-2,TRBD1,.,TRBJ2-5,TGCGCCAGCAGTGGTCCCGGGACAGGGATGGGAGAGACCCAGTACTTC,CASSGPGTGMGETQYF
TRBV28,.,few,TRBJ2-3,TGTGCCAGCAGTTTCTTTGGGCGAACGAGCACAGATACGCAGTATTTT,CASSFFGRTSTDTQYF
TRBV14,.,.,TRBJ1-1,TGTGCCAGCAGCCAAGATGGTCGGGGGGACGCTGAAGCTTTCTTT,CASSQDGRGDAEAFF
TRBV6-1,.,.,TRBJ2-3,TGTGCCAGCAGTGGTCAAACAGATACGCAGTATTTT,CASSGQTDTQYF
TRBV6-5,TRBD2,few,TRBJ2-7,TGTGCCAGCAGTTACTCGTATTTTGGCGGGAGGGCCTCCGAGCAGTACTTC,CASSYSYFGGRASEQYF
TRBV20-1,.,.,TRBJ2-3,TGCAGCTCCCTCCCCCACGGGAGCGACAGGGATACGCAGTATTTT,CSSLPHGSDRDTQYF
TRBV20-1,TRBD2,.,TRBJ2-7,TGCAGTGCTAGAGTTGTTGGGAGGGCTTACGAGCAGTACTTC,CSARVVGRAYEQYF
TRBV6-1,TRBD2,.,TRBJ2-7,TGTGCCAGCACCCTAAGCGGGAGGGGCGAGCAGTACTTC,CASTLSGRGEQYF
TRBV6-2/TRBV6-3,TRBD2,.,TRBJ2-7,TGTGCCAGCAGTGCTCTAGCGGGAGGTTCATACGAGCAGTACTTC,CASSALAGGSYEQYF
TRBV7-3,.,.,TRBJ2-7,TGTGCCAGCAGCTACGCCGGGGGCTACGAGCAGTACTTC,CASSYAGGYEQYF
TRBV28,.,.,TRBJ2-1,TGTGCCAGCAGTTTACCGGCTATCGGAGGGGGTGAGCAGTTCTTC,CASSLPAIGGGEQFF
TRBV12-3/TRBV12-4,.,.,TRBJ2-3,TGTGCCAGCAGTTTAGTACCGGGAGATACGCAGTATTTT,CASSLVPGDTQYF
TRBV4-3,.,.,TRBJ1-4,TGCGCCAGCAGCCAAGGAACCCAGCTTCATGAAAAACTGTTTTTT,CASSQGTQLHEKLFF
TRBV7-2,TRBD2,.,TRBJ2-5,TGTGCCAGCAGCTTAGGACTAGCGGGATTGAGGGAGACCCAGTACTTC,CASSLGLAGLRETQYF
TRBV10-3,.,.,TRBJ1-5,TGTGCCATCAGTGATGGACGCTCCAATCAGCCCCAGCATTTT,CAISDGRSNQPQHF
TRBV19,.,few,TRBJ1-2,TGTGCCAGTAGGGATAATAGGAACTATGGCTACACCTTC,CASRDNRNYGYTF
TRBV11-1,.,.,TRBJ2-6,TGTGCCAGCAGCTTAAGAGCGGGACAGCTTTCTGGGGCCAACGTCCTGACTTTC,CASSLRAGQLSGANVLTF
TRBV3-1,.,.,TRBJ1-2,TGTGCCAGCAGCCAAGATTCTTTTGGCTACACCTTC,CASSQDSFGYTF
TRBV11-2,.,few,TRBJ1-6,TGTGCCAGCAGCTGGGACCGTCTGAATTCACCCCTCCACTTT,CASSWDRLNSPLHF
TRBV30,.,.,TRBJ2-3,TGTGCCTGGAGGAGGCTGGGGTCGGTCGTGGATACGCAGTATTTT,CAWRRLGSVVDTQYF
TRBV24-1,.,.,TRBJ1-5,TGTGCCACCAGTGATTTGGAGGGCCACCTAGGCAATCAGCCCCAGCATTTT,CATSDLEGHLGNQPQHF
TRBV10-3,.,.,TRBJ1-3,TGTGCCATCAGTGACGGACAAGGAAGGAACACCATATATTTT,CAISDGQGRNTIYF
TRBV20-1,TRBD2,.,TRBJ2-7,TGCAGTGCTAGTTTGGCGGGAGTAGGAAGGGTCGAGCAGTACTTC,CSASLAGVGRVEQYF
TRBV7-8,.,few,TRBJ1-3,TGTGCCAGCAGCTTCGCCCAGGGTCCGACCATATATTTT,CASSFAQGPTIYF
TRBV2,TRBD2,.,TRBJ2-5,TGTGCCAGCAGTGAAAGCGGGAGGTACCAAGAGACCCAGTACTTC,CASSESGRYQETQYF